This T cell receptor (beta chain) emerged from a study of blood T cell repertoires in COVID-19 (dated by TCRdb to 2020 to 2022). Study-wide context: Samples from collaborators originated in the United States, Italy and Spain and spanned both the acute and convalescent phases of COVID-19. The prospective study material was composed of cDNA or gDNA derived from T cells, B-cell-depleted T cells, or PBMCs. Where HLA class I and class II types were available, the types were taken from metadata supplied by the sample provider, not from assay-based typing. The dataset comprised deeply sampled blood TCRbeta repertoires from subjects exposed to, actively infected with, or recovered from COVID-19. Sample metadata almost always included a de-identified subject ID, COVID-19 status, age in years and sex. The repertoires were released in a freely available public database intended as a resource for research on the immune response to SARS-CoV-2. The samples were drawn from the first 160 participants of the ongoing ImmuneRACE study and from more than 1,000 subjects provided by 6 global collaborators. Here is what the overall study found, with its caveats: How much clinical and demographic metadata was included differed by source and by participant, and the metadata was provided uncurated.

The germline V gene gives CDR1 as SGDLS and CDR2 as YYNGEE. For this chain, trimming is 0 bases at the V end and 4 bases at the J end, and the number of junction bases without a gene match is 4. The CDR3 sequence holds 16 residues, the cysteine and phenylalanine included. Only the CDR3 portion is preserved as DNA: 48 bases, with reading frame beginning at the first base. The collaborating institutions used their own protocols to collect whole blood in K2EDTA tubes. For TCRbeta analysis, collaborators shipped samples in one of three forms: frozen whole blood, isolated PBMCs, or DNA extracted from either of those sample types. TCRbeta CDR3 regions were amplified from genomic DNA by means of the immunoSEQ Assay, a bias-controlled multiplex PCR. The published analysis was carried out like this. The number of nucleated cells in each sample was estimated from the amplification of reference gene primers within the assay. Sequence reads were collapsed and filtered to measure the absolute abundance of every unique TCRbeta CDR3 rearrangement. For each sample, productive Simpson clonality was calculated as the square root of Simpson's diversity index across productive rearrangements. The source is immuneACCESS, and TCRdb retained only in-frame sequences with V and J called. Part of the clones is not carried over; for the studies checked, unresolved V genes explain less than half of this, and the remainder is unexplained. The V and J calls and clone size were taken over from that table, and D and trimming were inferred from the DNA. The table for this sample lists over 85,000 clones; around 90% of them were counted only once. Of the sample, around 15% is held by the ten largest clones.

A remark on this clone: Which antigen it targets is not known. Base qualities are missing; no much larger clone stands one base away.

This receptor chain uses TRBV9 and TRBJ2-1; 10 central bases correspond to TRBD2. The clonotype originates from a male donor with acute or convalescent COVID-19. Source material: peripheral blood. The DNA reads TGTGCCAGCAGCGTAGGAGTTAGCGGGGGGTACAATGAGCAGTTCTTC. Its translation reads: CASSVGVSGGYNEQFF.